Described below is a single TCR beta chain sequence and its context. Its specificity is unknown. The sample comes from a study of cytomegalovirus exposure and HLA in healthy donors. Study-level information: Researchers previously reported finding fewer than 140 million unique TCR beta sequences from approximately 190 million T cells.

Trimming at V came to 3 bases and at J to 1 base, leaving 2 bases not matched to a gene. The CDR3 runs to 14 residues. The germline CDR1 and CDR2 sequences are SGHRS and YFSETQ. General observations from the study: Investigators reported fewer than 200 TCR beta chains as tied to cytomegalovirus. Some V segments (TRBV6-2 and TRBV6-3 among them) were excluded as indistinguishable. In a later analysis, specific HLA alleles were associated with 15,000 to 20,000 TCR beta sequences at a 0.05 false discovery rate.

A multiplex PCR was run with 60 Vbeta primers and 13 Jbeta primers. Some clones are missing from TCRdb's copy, which holds only in-frame ones; the method was immunoSEQ multiplex PCR. The record lists 60,000 or so clones, of which the ten most abundant hold about 9.1%. The source material was PBMCs. The chain recombines TRBV5-1 with TRBJ1-1, with TRBD1 identical over 8 bases. The source of this sequence is a middle-aged man in good health and CMV-seropositive. The CDR3 loop reads CASSWGQANTEAFF. DNA for the CDR3: TGCGCCAGCAGCTGGGGACAGGCGAACACTGAAGCTTTCTTT.